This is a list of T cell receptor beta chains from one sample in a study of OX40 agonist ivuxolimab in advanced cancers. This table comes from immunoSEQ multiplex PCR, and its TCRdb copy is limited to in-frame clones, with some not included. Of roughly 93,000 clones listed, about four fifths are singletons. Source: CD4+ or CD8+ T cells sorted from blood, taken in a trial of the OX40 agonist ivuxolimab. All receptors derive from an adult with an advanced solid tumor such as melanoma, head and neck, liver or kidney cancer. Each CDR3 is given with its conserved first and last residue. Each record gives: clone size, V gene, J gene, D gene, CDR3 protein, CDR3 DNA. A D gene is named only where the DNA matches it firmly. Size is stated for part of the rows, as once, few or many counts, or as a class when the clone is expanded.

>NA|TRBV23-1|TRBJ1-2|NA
CASSQSGGGRYYGYTF
TGCGCCAGCAGTCAATCGGGGGGAGGGCGGTACTATGGCTACACCTTC
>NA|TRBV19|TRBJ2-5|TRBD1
CASSTRGRGETQYF
TGTGCCAGTAGTACCAGGGGGCGCGGCGAGACCCAGTACTTC
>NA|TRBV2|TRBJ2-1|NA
CASTGGHEQFF
TGTGCCAGCACCGGCGGCCATGAGCAGTTCTTC
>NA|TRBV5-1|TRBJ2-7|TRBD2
CASSARTSGTYEQYF
TGCGCCAGCAGCGCCCGGACTAGCGGAACCTACGAGCAGTACTTC
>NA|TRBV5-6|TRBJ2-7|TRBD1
CASSSVGQGLSEQYF
TGTGCCAGCAGCTCTGTAGGACAGGGGCTTTCCGAGCAGTACTTC
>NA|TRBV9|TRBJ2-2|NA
CASSAAGQRNTGELFF
TGTGCCAGCAGCGCCGCTGGACAGCGGAACACCGGGGAGCTGTTTTTT
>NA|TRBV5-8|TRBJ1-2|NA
CASSHLRASSNYGYTF
TGTGCCAGCAGCCACCTTCGGGCTTCTTCTAACTATGGCTACACCTTC
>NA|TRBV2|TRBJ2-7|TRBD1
CASSVQGAQAYEQYF
TGTGCCAGCAGTGTGCAGGGGGCGCAGGCCTACGAGCAGTACTTC
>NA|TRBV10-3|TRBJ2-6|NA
CAISDGSGANVLTF
TGTGCCATCAGTGATGGCTCTGGGGCCAACGTCCTGACTTTC
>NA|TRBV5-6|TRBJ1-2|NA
CASSLDAESGYTF
TGTGCCAGCAGCTTAGATGCAGAGTCTGGCTACACCTTC
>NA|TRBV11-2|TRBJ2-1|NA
CASSLVGTNLAYNEQFF
TGTGCCAGCAGCTTAGTTGGGACAAACTTGGCCTACAATGAGCAGTTCTTC
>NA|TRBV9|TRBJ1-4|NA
CASSARDNTEKLFF
TGTGCCAGCAGCGCCCGGGACAATACTGAAAAACTGTTTTTT
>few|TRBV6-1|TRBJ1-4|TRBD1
CASIRDRGREKLFF
TGTGCCAGCATCCGGGACAGGGGGCGAGAAAAACTGTTTTTT
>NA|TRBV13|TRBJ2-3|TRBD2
CASSPKLAGTDTQYF
TGTGCCAGCAGCCCAAAACTAGCGGGCACAGATACGCAGTATTTT
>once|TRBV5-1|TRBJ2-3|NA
CASRYSTDTQYF
TGCGCCAGCAGATATAGCACAGATACGCAGTATTTT
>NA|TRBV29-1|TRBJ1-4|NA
CSVLTSANEKLFF
TGCAGCGTATTAACCTCCGCCAATGAAAAACTGTTTTTT
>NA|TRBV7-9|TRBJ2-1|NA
CASSLGEDLGGEQFF
TGTGCCAGCAGCTTAGGGGAGGACCTAGGAGGTGAGCAGTTCTTC
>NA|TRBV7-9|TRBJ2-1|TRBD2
CASSQVGLAAYNEQFF
TGTGCCAGCAGCCAAGTGGGACTAGCGGCGTACAATGAGCAGTTCTTC